The clone carrying this TCR beta chain occurred many times. Antigen specificity is unknown. This sample was included in a study of blood T cells in healthy people across ages. The length of the CDR3 is 13 residues. V shed 4 bases, J shed 4 bases, and the junction held 2 bases outside the gene matches. In germline, CDR1 is ENHRY, CDR2 SYGVKD. Whole-study results and caveats: In long-lived donors, naive CD4+ cell counts and diversity exceeded those of aged donors. Any conclusive comparison of naive versus antigen-experienced cells was prevented by using unsorted PBMCs. There was no known CMV status for donors, so expanded clonotype changes were possibly confounded.

Alongside a J-beta primer mix, a sample-barcoded 5' primer served in a second PCR lasting about 7 to 11 cycles. One entry per CDR3 protein results from TCRdb running MiXCR on the 5' RACE reads. The sample has some 1 million distinct CDR3 sequences, more than 40% seen once. The V call is TRBV10-3, the J call TRBJ1-2; 8 nucleotides align to TRBD1. The sequence was collected from a woman in her sixties or seventies in good health. The sequencing sample was made of blood. CDR3 region: CAISAGTGYGYTF. In DNA, the CDR3 is TGTGCCATCAGTGCCGGGACAGGCTATGGCTACACCTTC.